These T cell receptor beta chains were read from a single sample in a study of cytomegalovirus exposure and HLA in healthy donors. The protocol was immunoSEQ multiplex PCR, while the TCRdb copy is restricted to in-frame clones and leaves out a portion. Altogether about 160,000 clones are present, roughly 70% being singletons, with the ten largest covering roughly 3%. Sequences were obtained from PBMCs. These receptors were collected from a woman aged 50 to 65 in good health and CMV-seropositive. Each CDR3 is given with its conserved first and last residue. Fields, in order: J gene, D gene, V gene, clone size, CDR3 protein, CDR3 DNA. A D gene is named only where the DNA matches it firmly. Not all rows give a size; the values are once, few, many and, for expanded clones, a class.

TRBJ2-7 - TRBV10-3 - CAISESMRFYEQYF TGTGCCATCAGTGAGTCGATGAGATTCTACGAGCAGTACTTC
TRBJ2-7 - TRBV7-8 many CASSPGGIAYEQYF TGTGCCAGCAGCCCCGGCGGCATCGCCTACGAGCAGTACTTC
TRBJ2-5 - TRBV5-1 - CASPYGVSQYF TGCGCCAGCCCATACGGAGTTTCCCAGTACTTC
TRBJ2-3 - TRBV5-6 - CASSWGDLSTQYF TGTGCCAGCAGCTGGGGAGACCTTTCTACGCAGTATTTT
TRBJ2-1 - TRBV30 - CAWASWGRSSYNEQFF TGTGCCTGGGCATCTTGGGGGCGAAGCTCCTACAATGAGCAGTTCTTC
TRBJ1-2 - TRBV7-8 - CASSLEPSNYGYTF TGTGCCAGCAGCTTAGAGCCGAGTAACTATGGCTACACCTTC
TRBJ2-1 TRBD2 TRBV27 - CASSLTGGNEQFF TGTGCCAGCAGTTTAACGGGAGGGAATGAGCAGTTCTTC
TRBJ2-1 - TRBV30 - CAWSGEGGESSYNEQFF TGTGCCTGGAGTGGAGAGGGCGGGGAGAGCTCCTACAATGAGCAGTTCTTC
TRBJ2-3 TRBD1 TRBV5-1 few CASGGTGESGTQYF TGCGCCAGCGGGGGGACAGGGGAATCGGGTACGCAGTATTTT
TRBJ2-7 TRBD1 TRBV2 - CASTQTGITAYEQYF TGTGCCAGCACCCAGACAGGGATTACCGCCTACGAGCAGTACTTC
TRBJ2-1 - TRBV18 - CASSPRGGGAISDEQFF TGTGCCAGCTCACCCCGAGGCGGGGGCGCCATATCAGACGAGCAGTTCTTC
TRBJ1-2 - TRBV28 - CASSLGGGAAIVYTF TGTGCCAGCAGTTTAGGTGGAGGGGCTGCTATTGTCTACACCTTC